Given below is one T cell receptor beta chain in context. As yet, its antigen is unknown. The CDR3 loop spans 14 amino acids. V was pared by 4 bases and J by 4 bases, with 15 bases between. Per germline, CDR1 SGHRS and CDR2 YFSETQ. This sample is part of a study of radiation and T cells in renal cell carcinoma. Study results and caveats: Without pretreatment biopsies, baseline tumor clonotype presence was undetermined.

The protocol was immunoSEQ multiplex PCR, while the TCRdb copy is restricted to in-frame clones and leaves out a portion. The sample lists some 120,000 clones, more than 80% occurring once. Described time point: blood 2 weeks post-SBRT. Treatment indicated: 15 Gy SBRT to primary tumor, nephrectomy 4 weeks later. The TCR originated in a woman in her fifties or sixties with renal cell carcinoma. The specimen comprised blood, sampled from a patient whose treatment included radiotherapy and nephrectomy. This sequence joins TRBV5-1 and TRBJ2-7, with no clear D. CDR3 sequence (DNA): TGCGCCAGCAGCCCTCATCCAGAGCCTTACGAGCAGTACTTC. Translation: CASSPHPEPYEQYF.